These 4 T cell receptor beta chains share one sample of origin, sequenced in a study of blood T cell repertoires in COVID-19. Libraries were prepared by immunoSEQ multiplex PCR; TCRdb keeps only in-frame clonotypes and omits some of them. The table records under 200,000 clones, around 89% of them present only once. Input material: peripheral blood. The source is a middle-aged man with active or convalescent COVID-19.

This chain links TRBV4-2 with TRBJ2-7, with 10 bases lining up with TRBD2. CDR1 is LGHNA and CDR2 is YNFKEQ in the germline V gene. The CDR3 loop spans 17 amino acids. V lost 0 bases, J lost 5 bases, and 10 bases stayed unmatched. CDR3 sequence: CASSQDRAGGVSNEQYF. The DNA for the CDR3 is TGTGCCAGCAGCCAAGACCGAGCGGGGGGGGTGTCCAACGAGCAGTACTTC.

The gene calls are TRBV9 and TRBJ2-1, with 8 bases matching TRBD2. The CDR3 contains 14 residues. The germline V gene encodes CDR1 SGDLS and CDR2 YYNGEE. Trimming cost V 0 bases and J 12 bases; bases outside gene matches: 8. Here the CDR3 reads CASSVGASGYGQFF. CDR3 sequence (DNA): TGTGCCAGCAGCGTAGGAGCTAGCGGGTACGGGCAGTTCTTC.

The chain employs TRBV7-2 and TRBJ1-2; 7 bases are a match to TRBD1. The CDR3 covers 13 residues. The germline V gene encodes CDR1 SGHTA and CDR2 FQGNSA. V shed 1 base and J 7 bases; nucleotides not matched to a gene: 3. The chain's CDR3 is CASSLDDRVGYTF. DNA for the CDR3: TGTGCCAGCAGCTTAGACGACAGGGTTGGCTACACCTTC.

This chain joins TRBV2 and TRBJ1-5, with TRBD1 matching 8 bases. Per the germline V gene, CDR1 is SNHLY and CDR2 is FYNNEI. V dropped 7 bases and J dropped 7; count of bases not matched to a gene: 6. This CDR3 is built from 13 residues. The CDR3 bases are TGTGCCAGCACCGACAGGGGTTGGCAGCCCCAGCATTTT. It encodes CASTDRGWQPQHF.